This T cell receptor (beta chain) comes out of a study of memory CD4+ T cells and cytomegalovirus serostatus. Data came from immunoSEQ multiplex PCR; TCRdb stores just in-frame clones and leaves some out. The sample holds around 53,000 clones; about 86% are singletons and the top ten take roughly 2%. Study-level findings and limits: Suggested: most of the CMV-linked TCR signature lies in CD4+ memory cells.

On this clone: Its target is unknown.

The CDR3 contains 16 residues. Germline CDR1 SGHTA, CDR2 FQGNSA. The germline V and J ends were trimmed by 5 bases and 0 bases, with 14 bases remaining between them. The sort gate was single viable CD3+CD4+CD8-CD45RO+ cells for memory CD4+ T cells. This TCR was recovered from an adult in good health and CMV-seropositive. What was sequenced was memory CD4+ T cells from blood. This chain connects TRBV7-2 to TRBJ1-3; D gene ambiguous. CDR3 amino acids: CASSPRVQLSGNTIYF. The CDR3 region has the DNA TGTGCCAGCAGCCCCCGGGTTCAACTCTCTGGAAACACCATATATTTT. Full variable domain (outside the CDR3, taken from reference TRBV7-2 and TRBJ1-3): GAGVSQSPSNKVTEKGKDVELRCDPISGHTALYWYRQSLGQGLEFLIYFQGNSAPDKSGLPSDRFSAERTGGSVSTLTIQRTQQEDSAVYLCASSPRVQLSGNTIYFGEGSWLTVV.